This T cell receptor beta chain was profiled in a study of blood T cell repertoires in COVID-19. Turning to the study itself: Some COVID-19 samples were acute and others convalescent; all came from the United States, Italy and Spain. Sources were T cells, B-cell-depleted T cells, or PBMCs; the material itself was cDNA or gDNA.

Germline CDR1 and CDR2: SGHRS and YFSETQ. CDR3 length: 20 residues. V was cut by 5 bases and J by 0 bases, with 28 bases left in between. The repertoire was sequenced with immunoSEQ multiplex PCR; TCRdb's copy has only in-frame clones and lacks some. The sample gives 300,000 to 350,000 clones, roughly 89% of which show up once; approximately 4.5% is in the top ten. Participants were aged roughly 18 to 90 years, lived in over 20 US areas, and enrolled virtually. The V and J genes are TRBV5-1 and TRBJ2-3; D is uncertain. The clonotype originates from a young woman with acute COVID-19. Source material: PBMCs or T cells enriched from blood (not recorded which). CDR3 nucleotide sequence: TGCGCCAGCAGGGGCCCCCCTCCCCGACCCTTGATATCTAGCACAGATACGCAGTATTTT. Translation gives CASRGPPPRPLISSTDTQYF. The variable domain in full, completed from reference TRBV5-1 and TRBJ2-3, reads KAGVTQTPRYLIKTRGQQVTLSCSPISGHRSVSWYQQTPGQGLQFLFEYFSETQRNKGNFPGRFSGRQFSNSRSEMNVSTLELGDSALYLCASRGPPPRPLISSTDTQYFGPGTRLTVL.